The 30 T cell receptor beta chains reported below all come from one sample, sequenced in a study of cytomegalovirus exposure and HLA in healthy donors. Primers for the PCR totalled 60 Vbeta and 13 Jbeta. Produced via immunoSEQ multiplex PCR; TCRdb's table is partial and in-frame only. Of some 160,000 clones in the sample, around 79% were seen once. The source material was PBMCs. All receptors derive from a woman between 35 and 50 years old in good health and CMV-seronegative.

The CDR3, as DNA: TGCGCCAGCAGCCTCCCGGACGGAGGCTATGGCTACACCTTC. Its protein is CASSLPDGGYGYTF. This chain links TRBV5-1 with TRBJ1-2; D is undetermined. The CDR3 consists of 14 residues. In germline, CDR1 is SGHRS, CDR2 YFSETQ. Trimming left V 4 bases short and J 4 bases short, with 14 bases between. Using reference TRBV5-1 and TRBJ1-2 for the parts outside the CDR3, the full variable domain is KAGVTQTPRYLIKTRGQQVTLSCSPISGHRSVSWYQQTPGQGLQFLFEYFSETQRNKGNFPGRFSGRQFSNSRSEMNVSTLELGDSALYLCASSLPDGGYGYTFGSGTRLTVV.

The CDR3, as DNA: TGCGCCAGCAGTGTGACAGGGGGCAGCTCCTACAATGAGCAGTTCTTC. Translated: CASSVTGGSSYNEQFF. The genes are TRBV10-1 and TRBJ2-1, with 10 bases that match TRBD1. The CDR3 consists of 16 residues. CDR1 is WNHNN and CDR2 is SYGVQD in the germline V gene (reference sequence). The V gene end was trimmed by 4 bases and the J gene end by 0 bases; junction bases not matched to a gene: 3.

The chain links TRBV7-8 to TRBJ2-2; D ambiguous. With 2 bases removed from V and 4 bases from J, the gap between germline ends came to 11 bases. Germline CDR1 and CDR2: SGHVS and FQNEAQ. The CDR3 is made up of 15 amino acids. CDR3 sequence reads: CASSLTANPTGELFF. For the CDR3, the DNA is TGTGCCAGCAGCTTAACTGCCAATCCCACCGGGGAGCTGTTTTTT.

The V and J genes are TRBV27 and TRBJ1-2; D unclear. The CDR3 sequence is 13 residues long. With 7 bases removed from V and 5 bases from J, the gap between germline ends came to 14 bases. From germline, CDR1 is MNHEY and CDR2 SMNVEV (reference sequence). CDR3 in DNA: TGTGCCAGCACCTCCTCGGGGTGGTATGGCTACACCTTC. This sequence encodes CASTSSGWYGYTF.

The rearrangement links TRBV18 to TRBJ1-5; D may be TRBD1 (6 bases). Germline lookup yields CDR1 KGHSH and CDR2 LQKENI. This CDR3 region has 16 residues. Between the trimmed V and J ends, which lost 4 bases and 7 bases, there was a span of 20 bases. DNA of the CDR3: TGTGCCAGCTCACTCCGGGACAAAGTAATGGGGCAGCCCCAGCATTTT. As protein: CASSLRDKVMGQPQHF.

The chain uses TRBV28 and TRBJ2-7; 7 nucleotides line up with TRBD2. The CDR3 consists of 15 residues. Per germline, CDR1 MDHEN and CDR2 SYDVKM. V lost 5 bases to trimming and J lost 4 bases; unmatched junction nucleotides: 11. CDR3 DNA: TGTGCCAGCAGTCCCCCCGGGACTAACCTTTACGAGCAGTACTTC. Its translation is CASSPPGTNLYEQYF.

The chain has TRBV28 and TRBJ2-7; a weak D match, TRBD1 (5 bases). CDR1 and CDR2 (germline): MDHEN, SYDVKM. The CDR3 has 13 residues. V lost 6 bases and J 0 bases, leaving 9 bases between the germline ends. The CDR3 loop reads CASSPDSSYEQYF. CDR3 DNA sequence: TGTGCCAGCAGCCCCGACAGCTCCTACGAGCAGTACTTC.

The chain links TRBV15 to TRBJ1-2, with 12 bases lining up with TRBD1. J lost 2 bases, V lost 3 bases, and 1 base had no gene match. The germline V gene encodes CDR1 LNHNV and CDR2 YYDKDF (reference sequence). This CDR3 comprises 15 residues. CDR3 nucleotides: TGTGCCACCAGCAGGGGGACAGGGGGCAACTATGGCTACACCTTC. Its protein is CATSRGTGGNYGYTF.

This rearrangement joins TRBV12-2 to TRBJ1-3; the D call TRBD1 from the table was never checked on the DNA. TRBV12-2 is an annotated pseudogene. The CDR3 has 15 residues. In DNA form, the CDR3 reads TGTGCAAGTCGCTACGGGACAGGGGTAGGAAACACCATATATTTT. Translating gives CASRYGTGVGNTIYF.

This clone has only one observation. The rearrangement uses TRBV11-2 and TRBJ1-1, with a weak D call TRBD1 (6 bases). The V and J ends lost 6 bases and 11 bases respectively, with 19 bases between them. This CDR3 has 13 amino acids. Germline lookup yields CDR1 SGHAT and CDR2 FQNNGV. The CDR3 DNA reads as TGTGCCAGCAGTCGGCAGGGGCGACTTATTGCTTTCTTT. Its translation is CASSRQGRLIAFF.

V is TRBV19 and J is TRBJ1-4; no clear D gene. Germline V CDR1 and CDR2: LNHDA, SQIVND (reference sequence). There are 14 residues in the CDR3. V was cut by 4 bases and J by 3 bases, with 9 bases left in between. The CDR3 sequence is CASSRRSSNEKLFF. CDR3 nucleotides: TGTGCCAGTAGTAGGCGGTCTTCTAATGAAAAACTGTTTTTT. Supplemented by reference TRBV19 and TRBJ1-4, the full variable domain reads DGGITQSPKYLFRKEGQNVTLSCEQNLNHDAMYWYRQDPGQGLRLIYYSQIVNDFQKGDIAEGYSVSREKKESFPLTVTSAQKNPTAFYLCASSRRSSNEKLFFGSGTQLSVL.

The genes are TRBV7-2 and TRBJ2-7; 8 bases align to TRBD2. The J segment lost 0 bases and the V segment lost 2 bases, leaving 3 bases of the junction unmatched. CDR1 and CDR2 from the germline V gene are SGHTA and FQGNSA. The CDR3 runs 15 residues. CDR3 nucleotides: TGTGCCAGCAGCTTACAGCGGGGGAACTCCTACGAGCAGTACTTC. Translating gives CASSLQRGNSYEQYF.

The CDR3, as DNA: TGTGCCAGCAGGACTAGCGGGGGCCAACCCTACGAGCAGTACTTC. Protein: CASRTSGGQPYEQYF. The chain employs TRBV2 and TRBJ2-7; 12 bases map to TRBD2. V lost 6 bases, J lost 2 bases, and 5 bases stayed unmatched. Per germline, CDR1 SNHLY and CDR2 FYNNEI. CDR3 size: 15 residues.

Of note for this clone: The same CDR3 can be traced to other DNA sequences in this sample. The chain has TRBV9 and TRBJ1-5, with unresolved D. Per germline, CDR1 SGDLS and CDR2 YYNGEE. The germline V and J ends were trimmed by 0 bases and 0 bases, with 7 bases remaining between them. CDR3 length: 15 residues. The CDR3 DNA reads TGTGCCAGCAGCGTAGACAGCTATAGCAATCAGCCCCAGCATTTT. Amino acids: CASSVDSYSNQPQHF.

The rearrangement links TRBV4-2 to TRBJ2-2; 8 positions match TRBD1. The CDR3 contains 15 residues. From germline, CDR1 is LGHNA and CDR2 YNFKEQ. Trimming removed 4 bases from V and 6 bases from J; junction bases left unmatched: 7. The CDR3 bases are TGTGCCAGCAGCCCTTTGACAGGGGCCCCCGGGGAGCTGTTTTTT. Protein sequence: CASSPLTGAPGELFF.

The gene calls are TRBV28 and TRBJ1-1; D might be TRBD1 (6 bases). CDR3 length equals 13 residues. V was cut by 3 bases and J by 4 bases, with 9 bases left in between. Germline V lookup: CDR1 MDHEN, CDR2 SYDVKM. The DNA for the CDR3 is TGTGCCAGCAGTTTCAGAGGGGGCACTGAAGCTTTCTTT. Protein sequence: CASSFRGGTEAFF.

The chain has TRBV4-3 and TRBJ2-5; D uncertain. This CDR3 contains 13 residues. Trimming took 4 bases from V and 3 from J, leaving 9 bases between them. Germline lookup yields CDR1 LGHNA and CDR2 YSLEER. Here the CDR3 reads CASSRAYEETQYF. The CDR3 bases are TGCGCCAGCAGCCGGGCTTATGAAGAGACCCAGTACTTC.

The V gene is TRBV27, the J gene TRBJ2-7; D gene unclear. Germline V lookup: CDR1 MNHEY, CDR2 SMNVEV (reference sequence). V was trimmed by 2 bases and J by 2 bases, leaving 10 bases between them. This CDR3 contains 14 residues. For the CDR3, the DNA is TGTGCCAGCAGTTTAAGTAAACTCCCCTACGAGCAGTACTTC. This sequence encodes CASSLSKLPYEQYF.

The J gene is TRBJ2-7, the V gene TRBV9; 10 nucleotides match TRBD2. The CDR3 has 14 residues. The V and J ends lost 1 base and 2 bases, in that order; junction bases with no gene match: 0. Germline CDR1 reads SGDLS; CDR2 reads YYNGEE. Written as DNA, the CDR3 is TGTGCCAGCAGCGTACTAGCGGGAGCCTACGAGCAGTACTTC. Protein product: CASSVLAGAYEQYF.

V gene TRBV7-9 combines with J gene TRBJ2-3; a possible D gene is TRBD1 (5 bases). The germline V gene encodes CDR1 SEHNR and CDR2 FQNEAQ (reference sequence). V lost 3 bases to trimming and J lost 2 bases, with 12 bases between them. The CDR3 is 15 residues long. In DNA form, the CDR3 reads TGTGCCAGCAGCTTGACCGTCGGACACACAGATACGCAGTATTTT. Translating it yields CASSLTVGHTDTQYF.

CDR3 bases: TGTGCCAGCAGTGAAAGGGGTCTCTATGGCTACACCTTC. It yields the protein CASSERGLYGYTF. This sequence joins TRBV6-1 and TRBJ1-2; a possible D gene is TRBD1 (5 bases). This CDR3 is 13 amino acids long. The germline V gene has CDR1 MNHNS and CDR2 SASEGT. The V gene lost 2 bases and the J gene lost 4 bases, with 8 bases spanning the gap.

The chain links TRBV11-2 to TRBJ1-1; D is unclear. V gave up 7 bases and J gave up 1 base, with 10 bases separating them. Germline V gene lookup returns CDR1 SGHAT and CDR2 FQNNGV. The CDR3 contains 13 residues. The CDR3 is CASIEYQNTEAFF. The CDR3 DNA follows: TGTGCCAGCATTGAGTACCAGAACACTGAAGCTTTCTTT.

The rearrangement joins TRBV6-5 to TRBJ1-1; D may be TRBD1 (5 bases). This CDR3 contains 11 residues. Trimming stripped 2 bases from V and 9 bases from J, with 7 bases between. Germline loops: CDR1 MNHEY, CDR2 SVGAGI. In nucleotides, the CDR3 is TGTGCCAGCAGTTACCAGGGTAAAGCTTTCTTT. Protein product: CASSYQGKAFF.

CDR3 nucleotides: TGTGCCAGCAGCTTTTTGGAGCCTAGGGGGTCATGGGCTTACGAGCAGTACTTC. Translating gives CASSFLEPRGSWAYEQYF. This rearrangement joins TRBV5-6 to TRBJ2-7, with D maybe TRBD1 (6 bases). This CDR3 has 18 amino acids. Trimming cost V 2 bases and J 4 bases, with 25 bases left between them. Germline CDR1 reads SGHDT; CDR2 reads YYEEEE.

This chain connects TRBV6-1 to TRBJ1-5; the D is unclear. Germline lookup yields CDR1 MNHNS and CDR2 SASEGT. The V end lost 1 base, the J end lost 1 base, and 11 bases lay between the germline ends. The CDR3 totals 16 residues. The CDR3 coding sequence is TGTGCCAGCAGTGAAGAAGGACGCGGGAGCAATCAGCCCCAGCATTTT. This sequence encodes CASSEEGRGSNQPQHF.

The chain couples TRBV28 to TRBJ1-5; 8 nucleotides align to TRBD1. Trimming cost V 7 bases and J 10 bases; bases outside gene matches: 9. The CDR3 runs 13 residues. Germline CDR1 and CDR2: MDHEN and SYDVKM. DNA for the CDR3: TGTGCCAGCATGGGACAGGTATATGAACCCCAGCATTTT. Translating gives CASMGQVYEPQHF.

This clone was picked up one time. V usage is TRBV18 and J usage is TRBJ1-1, with D uncertain. The CDR3 length is 14 residues. V was shortened by 0 bases and J by 6 bases, with 11 bases between the two germline ends. Per germline, CDR1 KGHSH and CDR2 LQKENI. Here the CDR3 reads CASSPPPNKPEAFF. DNA of the CDR3: TGTGCCAGCTCACCACCGCCGAATAAGCCTGAAGCTTTCTTT.

The chain recombines TRBV7-3 with TRBJ2-4; D remains unclear. Deletions cut 0 bases from V and 8 bases from J, with 8 bases between. The CDR3 runs to 13 residues. Per germline, CDR1 SGHTA and CDR2 FQGTGA. In nucleotides, the CDR3 is TGTGCCAGCAGCTTAACGTTGCGCGACATTCAGTACTTC. Translation gives CASSLTLRDIQYF.

The V call is TRBV4-1, the J call TRBJ1-1; no clear D. The V and J ends lost 4 bases and 6 bases respectively, with 9 bases between them. Germline values: CDR1 MGHRA, CDR2 YSYEKL. The CDR3 covers 12 residues. CDR3 in DNA: TGCGCCAGCAGCCGGCCGGAGGCTGAAGCTTTCTTT. It codes for CASSRPEAEAFF.

The gene calls are TRBV7-2 and TRBJ2-5; D not resolved. The CDR3 consists of 17 residues. From germline, CDR1 is SGHTA and CDR2 FQGNSA. V was trimmed by 2 bases and J by 3 bases, leaving 19 bases between them. The CDR3 region has the DNA TGTGCCAGCAGCTTAACCCCCGCAGATCCATCGAAAGAGACCCAGTACTTC. Its protein is CASSLTPADPSKETQYF.